A selection of T cell receptor beta chains follows, all from one sample in a study of identical twins. From the 5' RACE reads, TCRdb called clonotypes with MiXCR, one entry per CDR3 protein. The data show about 520,000 distinct CDR3 sequences, under 25% seen once. These data were likewise used in another study, on T cells expressing NK-cell markers.

Sequencing used CD4+ T cells sorted from blood. These receptors all stem from a woman younger than 30 in good health. The CDR3 runs from the conserved cysteine through the conserved F or W. A D gene is named only where the DNA matches it firmly. Rows may omit the clone size; those that give it use once, few, many or a size class.

TRBV29-1	TRBJ1-1	TRBD1	many	CSVIQGATEAFF	TGCAGCGTTATACAGGGGGCAACTGAAGCTTTCTTT
TRBV15	TRBJ2-3	.	few	CATSTGEGTDTQYF	TGTGCCACCAGCACGGGTGAGGGCACAGATACGCAGTATTTT
TRBV7-3	TRBJ2-1	TRBD1	few	CASSFTSGTDEQFF	TGTGCCAGCAGCTTCACCTCCGGGACAGACGAGCAGTTCTTC
TRBV6-5	TRBJ1-1	.	many	CASSSDGTEAFF	TGTGCCAGCAGTTCGGACGGCACTGAAGCTTTCTTT
TRBV5-1	TRBJ1-1	TRBD1	.	CASSLGQTLEAFF	TGCGCCAGCAGCCTGGGACAGACGCTTGAAGCTTTCTTT
TRBV9	TRBJ2-5	TRBD2	.	CASTRASGVETQYF	TGTGCCAGCACCAGGGCTAGCGGTGTAGAGACCCAGTACTTC
TRBV20-1	TRBJ2-7	.	few	CSVTGGGYSSYEQYF	TGCAGTGTTACAGGTGGGGGTTACAGCTCCTACGAGCAGTACTTC
TRBV12-3/TRBV12-4	TRBJ1-5	.	few	CASSLGDQRQPQHF	TGTGCCAGCAGTTTAGGGGACCAGCGCCAGCCCCAGCATTTT
TRBV7-9	TRBJ1-2	.	.	CASSLDRGPGDGYTF	TGTGCCAGCAGCTTAGACCGGGGCCCTGGGGATGGCTACACCTTC
TRBV5-1	TRBJ1-1	.	.	CASSFAQNTEAFF	TGCGCCAGCAGCTTTGCGCAGAACACTGAAGCTTTCTTT
TRBV6-6	TRBJ2-7	.	few	CATKGGYYEQYF	TGTGCCACCAAGGGGGGCTACTACGAGCAGTACTTC
TRBV20-1	TRBJ2-7	.	.	CSARRGATYEQYF	TGCAGTGCTAGACGGGGGGCAACCTACGAGCAGTACTTC
TRBV12-3/TRBV12-4	TRBJ1-2	TRBD1	few	CASRSARDRGGGYTF	TGTGCCAGCAGGAGCGCCCGGGACAGGGGGGGTGGCTACACCTTC
TRBV5-1	TRBJ1-1	.	.	CASSPIGQNTEAFF	TGCGCCAGCAGCCCAATAGGACAGAACACTGAAGCTTTCTTT
TRBV6-5	TRBJ2-5	.	.	CASSYSLSGARETQYF	TGTGCCAGCAGTTACTCTTTGTCGGGGGCAAGGGAGACCCAGTACTTC
TRBV20-1	TRBJ2-1	TRBD2	.	CSASVPAGGPGEQFF	TGCAGTGCTAGCGTCCCAGCGGGAGGGCCAGGTGAGCAGTTCTTC
TRBV7-2	TRBJ2-7	.	.	CASSSLTRSSYEQYF	TGTGCCAGCAGCTCCTTGACTAGGAGCTCCTACGAGCAGTACTTC
TRBV2	TRBJ1-2	TRBD1	.	CASSRVGTGSNYGYTF	TGTGCCAGCAGTAGGGTCGGGACAGGGTCTAACTATGGCTACACCTTC
TRBV20-1	TRBJ2-3	TRBD2	.	CSAPRGGGDSQYF	TGCAGTGCGCCGCGCGGGGGAGGGGATTCGCAGTATTTT
TRBV20-1	TRBJ1-4	.	.	CSARGPVVGHNEKLFF	TGCAGTGCTAGAGGGCCCGTTGTAGGGCATAATGAAAAACTGTTTTTT
TRBV15	TRBJ2-1	.	.	CATSRDEGRDLSSYNEQFF	TGTGCCACCAGCAGAGATGAGGGAAGGGACCTCTCATCATACAATGAGCAGTTCTTC
TRBV20-1	TRBJ2-1	.	.	CSAPDIRSSYNEQFF	TGCAGTGCACCGGACATCCGGAGCTCCTACAATGAGCAGTTCTTC
TRBV18	TRBJ2-1	.	.	CASSPRTGRGNNEQFF	TGTGCCAGCTCACCACGGACGGGGAGAGGGAACAATGAGCAGTTCTTC
TRBV12-3/TRBV12-4	TRBJ1-6	.	.	CASGKGHKSPLHF	TGTGCCAGCGGTAAAGGTCACAAGTCACCCCTCCACTTT
TRBV6-5	TRBJ1-2	.	.	CASSYLAAPGYTF	TGTGCCAGCAGTTACTTGGCAGCCCCAGGCTACACCTTC
TRBV7-8	TRBJ1-5	.	.	CASSTSGRQPQHF	TGTGCCAGCAGCACCTCAGGGCGACAGCCCCAGCATTTT
TRBV27	TRBJ2-7	TRBD2	.	CASSLLSSGGLAYEQYF	TGTGCCAGCAGTTTATTGTCTAGCGGGGGCTTAGCCTACGAGCAGTACTTC
TRBV14	TRBJ2-1	.	.	CASSPLSGEYNEQFF	TGTGCCAGCAGCCCCCTCTCGGGGGAGTACAATGAGCAGTTCTTC
TRBV5-5	TRBJ2-2	.	few	CASSLGSPNTGELFF	TGTGCCAGCAGCTTGGGCAGCCCAAACACCGGGGAGCTGTTTTTT
TRBV5-6	TRBJ2-3	.	few	CASSLDRNRVRTDTQYF	TGTGCCAGCAGCTTGGACCGAAACAGGGTTAGGACAGATACGCAGTATTTT
TRBV5-4	TRBJ2-1	.	few	CASSFPSGGEFF	TGTGCCAGCAGCTTTCCCTCAGGAGGAGAGTTCTTC
TRBV20-1	TRBJ1-1	.	few	CSARWAGTEAFF	TGCAGTGCTAGATGGGCAGGGACTGAAGCTTTCTTT
TRBV20-1	TRBJ2-1	.	few	CSAQAPQGGNEQFF	TGCAGTGCTCAGGCCCCACAGGGGGGGAATGAGCAGTTCTTC
TRBV7-9	TRBJ2-5	.	.	CASSLTAFKTQYF	TGTGCCAGCAGCTTGACAGCGTTTAAGACCCAGTACTTC
TRBV7-3	TRBJ2-3	TRBD1	.	CASSLSGDRTDTQYF	TGTGCCAGCAGCTTATCGGGGGACAGGACAGATACGCAGTATTTT
TRBV13	TRBJ2-1	.	.	CASSSHWNEQFF	TGTGCCAGCAGCTCCCACTGGAATGAGCAGTTCTTC
TRBV5-6	TRBJ2-5	TRBD2	few	CASSPRNSGRIETQYF	TGTGCCAGCAGCCCCCGGAATAGCGGGAGGATCGAGACCCAGTACTTC
TRBV6-5	TRBJ2-2	.	few	CASSYRGPSLSGELFF	TGTGCCAGCAGTTACCGGGGGCCTTCGTTATCCGGGGAGCTGTTTTTT
TRBV7-9	TRBJ2-1	.	.	CASSLDQTMKQFF	TGTGCCAGCAGCTTAGACCAGACAATGAAGCAGTTCTTC
TRBV7-2	TRBJ2-7	TRBD2	.	CASSSWTSGATEQYF	TGTGCCAGCAGCTCTTGGACTAGCGGGGCTACCGAGCAGTACTTC
TRBV9	TRBJ2-3	TRBD2	few	CASSATPSGGETDTQYF	TGTGCCAGCAGCGCGACTCCTAGCGGGGGGGAAACAGATACGCAGTATTTT
TRBV2	TRBJ1-1	.	few	CASSDPGERTEAFF	TGTGCCAGCAGTGACCCAGGGGAGAGGACTGAAGCTTTCTTT
TRBV9	TRBJ2-1	TRBD2	many	CASSVEPSGYNEQFF	TGTGCCAGCAGCGTAGAGCCTAGCGGTTACAATGAGCAGTTCTTC
TRBV7-2	TRBJ1-1	.	many	CASSLQALNTEAFF	TGTGCCAGCAGCTTACAGGCACTGAACACTGAAGCTTTCTTT
TRBV7-2	TRBJ1-5	.	.	CASTRYSNQPQHF	TGTGCCAGCACCCGATATAGCAATCAGCCCCAGCATTTT
TRBV7-6	TRBJ2-7	TRBD1	.	CASSPGQILPYEQYF	TGTGCCAGCAGCCCGGGACAGATTTTGCCCTACGAGCAGTACTTC
TRBV20-1	TRBJ2-1	.	few	CSARAILAISYNEQFF	TGCAGTGCTAGAGCTATTTTAGCAATCTCCTACAATGAGCAGTTCTTC
TRBV20-1	TRBJ2-7	.	many	CSAKFPSSYEQYF	TGCAGTGCTAAGTTCCCGAGCTCCTACGAGCAGTACTTC
TRBV11-2	TRBJ2-2	TRBD1	.	CASSLSRDRGLVGELFF	TGTGCCAGCAGCTTATCTCGGGACAGGGGGCTAGTGGGGGAGCTGTTTTTT
TRBV6-5	TRBJ2-7	.	.	CASSYSGLGLREQYF	TGTGCCAGCAGTTACTCGGGATTGGGACTCCGCGAGCAGTACTTC
TRBV20-1	TRBJ2-7	.	many	CSAREGSATYEQYF	TGCAGTGCTAGAGAAGGGAGTGCGACCTACGAGCAGTACTTC
TRBV20-1	TRBJ2-5	TRBD2	.	CSAPSISGEGETQYF	TGCAGTGCACCGAGTATTAGCGGGGAGGGAGAGACCCAGTACTTC
TRBV20-1	TRBJ2-1	TRBD2	few	CSAKAGGSYNEQFF	TGCAGTGCAAAGGCGGGAGGTTCCTACAATGAGCAGTTCTTC